Reported below is one T cell receptor beta chain. Its cognate antigen is unknown. This sample was taken from a study of monozygotic twins with cystic fibrosis. Study findings and constraints: Monozygotic CF twins shared more identical nucleotide clonotypes than unrelated patients. The repertoire was suggested to be naive-dominated, clonality median approximately 0.0098.

CDR3 size: 16 residues. V was pared by 5 bases and J by 2 bases, with 13 bases between. Germline V gene data show CDR1 as MNHEY and CDR2 as SMNVEV (reference sequence). This table comes from immunoSEQ multiplex PCR, and its TCRdb copy is limited to in-frame clones, with some not included. This sample yields about 36,000 clones, of which around 90% are seen a single time; less than 0.2% belongs to the top ten. V gene TRBV27 combines with J gene TRBJ1-6; weak D call: TRBD1 (5 bases). The clonotype comes from a boy aged 2 to 10 with cystic fibrosis. Sequencing was performed on blood. CDR3 sequence (DNA): TGTGCCAGCAGTCCTACCCCGGGACCCTATAATTCACCCCTCCACTTT. Translation gives CASSPTPGPYNSPLHF.